These 30 T cell receptor beta chains share one sample of origin, sequenced in a study of beta chain features in type 1 diabetes. Since all of the isolated RNA was reverse transcribed, expressed TCRB transcripts were what got sequenced. Using immunoSEQ multiplex PCR, the repertoire was profiled, and TCRdb retains in-frame clones only, with some absent. The data contain approximately 90,000 clones, 30% to 40% of them singletons. The sample taken for sequencing was stem cell memory CD4+ T cells from blood. The receptors here all came from a young woman in good health.

This clone was counted at least ten times. V and J are TRBV7-2 and TRBJ2-1; D is uncertain. With 5 bases removed from V and 5 bases from J, the gap between germline ends came to 4 bases. CDR1 and CDR2 from the germline V gene are SGHTA and FQGNSA. This CDR3 is built from 11 residues. The CDR3 loop reads CASSTNNEQFF. CDR3 nucleotides: TGTGCCAGCAGCACAAACAATGAGCAGTTCTTC.

The V call is TRBV7-2, the J call TRBJ2-1; D perhaps matches TRBD2 (5 bases). V lost 5 bases and J 6 bases, leaving 14 bases between the germline ends. Germline V CDR1 and CDR2: SGHTA, FQGNSA. The CDR3 loop spans 14 amino acids. CDR3 nucleotide sequence: TGTGCCAGCAGCCACCGGCGGGCCCCCAATGAGCAGTTCTTC. Protein: CASSHRRAPNEQFF.

The V call is TRBV19, the J call TRBJ1-5, with unresolved D. This CDR3 has 15 residues. Germline-derived CDR1 and CDR2 are LNHDA and SQIVND (reference sequence). The germline V and J ends were trimmed by 7 bases and 2 bases, with 15 bases remaining between them. The CDR3 loop reads CASNPTYWGNQPQHF. As DNA, the CDR3 is TGTGCCAGTAACCCGACATACTGGGGCAATCAGCCCCAGCATTTT. The full variable domain, completed using reference TRBV19 and TRBJ1-5, is DGGITQSPKYLFRKEGQNVTLSCEQNLNHDAMYWYRQDPGQGLRLIYYSQIVNDFQKGDIAEGYSVSREKKESFPLTVTSAQKNPTAFYLCASNPTYWGNQPQHFGDGTRLSIL.

The chain employs TRBV7-6 and TRBJ2-1; perhaps TRBD2 as D (6 bases). The CDR3 is made up of 13 amino acids. Germline V gives CDR1 SGHVS, CDR2 FNYEAQ. Trimming pared 5 bases from V and 7 bases from J, leaving 12 bases between. CDR3 amino acids: CASSPEGENEQFF. DNA of the CDR3: TGTGCCAGCAGCCCGGAGGGTGAGAATGAGCAGTTCTTC.

V and J are TRBV30 and TRBJ2-1; TRBD2 aligns across 9 bases. Germline CDR1 and CDR2: GTSNPN and SVGIG (reference sequence). Trimming removed 1 base from V and 6 bases from J; junction bases left unmatched: 7. The CDR3 extends over 15 amino acids. The CDR3 here is CAWSDSGSLFNEQFF. In nucleotides, the CDR3 is TGTGCCTGGAGTGATAGCGGGAGCCTCTTCAATGAGCAGTTCTTC. Full variable domain (missing parts from reference TRBV30 and TRBJ2-1): SQTIHQWPATLVQPVGSPLSLECTVEGTSNPNLYWYRQAAGRGLQLLFYSVGIGQISSEVPQNLSASRPQDRQFILSSKKLLLSDSGFYLCAWSDSGSLFNEQFFGPGTRLTVL.

This rearrangement joins TRBV4-2 to TRBJ2-5; 9 nucleotides align to TRBD2. This CDR3 contains 16 residues. Trimming took 1 base from V and 4 from J; bases not matched to a gene: 7. Per the germline V gene, CDR1 is LGHNA and CDR2 is YNFKEQ. This chain's CDR3 is CASSQGRSSGRETQYF. DNA of the CDR3: TGTGCCAGCAGCCAAGGCCGGAGTAGCGGGAGAGAGACCCAGTACTTC.

The rearrangement uses TRBV6-1 and TRBJ2-7; the match to TRBD1 covers 11 bases. Per germline, CDR1 MNHNS and CDR2 SASEGT. The CDR3 covers 13 residues. The V gene end was trimmed by 5 bases and the J gene end by 4 bases; junction bases not matched to a gene: 1. DNA for the CDR3: TGTGCCAGCAGTAGGGACAGGGGGTACGAGCAGTACTTC. Its protein is CASSRDRGYEQYF.

This clone was counted between two and nine times. The chain employs TRBV2 and TRBJ2-7; TRBD2 aligns across 7 bases. The CDR3 length is 11 residues. Germline V gives CDR1 SNHLY, CDR2 FYNNEI. Trimming cost V 4 bases and J 11 bases; bases outside gene matches: 5. The CDR3 DNA sequence: TGTGCCAGCAGTGGGGAGGGCCACAAGTACTTC. This translates into CASSGEGHKYF.

V usage is TRBV30 and J usage is TRBJ2-7; a weak D match, TRBD2 (5 bases). The germline V and J ends were trimmed by 1 base and 6 bases, with 16 bases remaining between them. This CDR3 is built from 14 residues. Germline loops: CDR1 GTSNPN, CDR2 SVGIG (reference sequence). The CDR3 reads CAWSGKVGVREQYF. In DNA form, the CDR3 reads TGTGCCTGGAGTGGAAAGGTCGGGGTGCGCGAGCAGTACTTC.

This clone was found many times. The chain employs TRBV5-4 and TRBJ1-1, with D unresolved. The CDR3 length is 14 residues. Trimming stripped 4 bases from V and 4 bases from J, with 14 bases between. The germline gives CDR1 SGHNT, CDR2 YYREEE (reference sequence). The chain's CDR3 is CASSPDGVRTEAFF. The DNA for the CDR3 is TGTGCCAGCAGCCCAGACGGGGTTCGCACTGAAGCTTTCTTT.

V usage is TRBV10-3 and J usage is TRBJ2-7, with TRBD1 matching over 9 bases. The CDR3 loop spans 14 amino acids. The junction had 8 bases not matched to a gene; V was cut back by 10 bases and J by 1 base. Germline values: CDR1 ENHRY, CDR2 SYGVKD. CDR3 loop: CATLGQGDSYEQYF. In DNA, the CDR3 is TGTGCCACCCTGGGACAGGGCGATTCCTACGAGCAGTACTTC.

This chain joins TRBV9 and TRBJ1-1; D is uncertain. The CDR3 loop spans 12 amino acids. Germline values: CDR1 SGDLS, CDR2 YYNGEE. Trimming left V 0 bases short and J 11 bases short, with 11 bases between. The CDR3 region has the DNA TGTGCCAGCAGCGTAGGCATTGGGCGTGCTTTCTTT. It is translated as CASSVGIGRAFF.

DNA for the CDR3: TGTGCCAGCAGCCCTGGACTAGCGGGAGACAATGAGCAGTTCTTC. Amino acid sequence: CASSPGLAGDNEQFF. The rearrangement uses TRBV7-9 and TRBJ2-1, with 13 bases fitting TRBD2. CDR3 size: 15 residues. V shed 5 bases and J 5 bases; nucleotides not matched to a gene: 3. Germline values: CDR1 SEHNR, CDR2 FQNEAQ (reference sequence).

This clone has only a few counts. The chain combines TRBV6-1 with TRBJ2-7; D is possibly TRBD1 (5 bases). V was pared by 3 bases and J by 0 bases, with 9 bases between. In germline, CDR1 is MNHNS, CDR2 SASEGT. The CDR3 extends over 14 amino acids. This CDR3 is CASSDTTVSYEQYF. CDR3 nucleotides: TGTGCCAGCAGTGACACGACAGTCTCCTACGAGCAGTACTTC.

The chain is built from TRBV7-9 and TRBJ1-3; D is perhaps TRBD1 (6 bases). CDR1 and CDR2 from the germline V gene are SEHNR and FQNEAQ (reference sequence). The CDR3 is made up of 15 amino acids. Trimming took off 1 base at V and 0 bases at J, with 7 bases between the two ends. The CDR3 spells CASSLDRASGNTIYF. CDR3 DNA sequence: TGTGCCAGCAGCTTAGACAGGGCCTCTGGAAACACCATATATTTT.

V usage is TRBV29-1 and J usage is TRBJ2-5; D is uncertain. Trimming cost V 5 bases and J 0 bases, with 7 bases left between them. Germline V gene sequence: CDR1 SQVTM, CDR2 ANQGSEA. This CDR3 is built from 12 residues. DNA of the CDR3: TGCAGCGTTTTAACAGACCAAGAGACCCAGTACTTC. Encoded protein: CSVLTDQETQYF.

The rearrangement uses TRBV7-3 and TRBJ1-2; maybe TRBD1 (6 bases). The germline gives CDR1 SGHTA, CDR2 FQGTGA. The V end was cut by 5 bases, the J end by 4 bases, with 14 bases between. The CDR3 spans 14 residues. The CDR3 sequence is CASSQDRRGYGYTF. For the CDR3, the DNA is TGTGCCAGCAGCCAAGACAGGAGAGGCTATGGCTACACCTTC.

Only a few counts were recorded for this clone. The rearrangement links TRBV5-4 to TRBJ2-2; 13 nucleotides line up with TRBD2. Per the germline V gene, CDR1 is SGHNT and CDR2 is YYREEE (reference sequence). J was trimmed by 2 bases and V by 5 bases; bases with no gene match: 6. The CDR3 runs to 17 residues. CDR3 protein: CASSSGTSGINTGELFF. The DNA for the CDR3 is TGTGCCAGCAGTTCCGGGACTAGCGGGATTAACACCGGGGAGCTGTTTTTT. The full variable domain, in which reference TRBV5-4 and TRBJ2-2 provide the parts outside the CDR3, is ETGVTQSPTHLIKTRGQQVTLRCSSQSGHNTVSWYQQALGQGPQFIFQYYREEENGRGNFPPRFSGLQFPNYSSELNVNALELDDSALYLCASSSGTSGINTGELFFGEGSRLTVL.

The chain is built from TRBV19 and TRBJ1-4; D is unresolved. V lost 3 bases and J 2 bases, leaving 13 bases between the germline ends. The germline V gene has CDR1 LNHDA and CDR2 SQIVND (reference sequence). This CDR3 is built from 16 residues. Written as DNA, the CDR3 is TGTGCCAGTAGTATCCTATCAGGTGGGACTAATGAAAAACTGTTTTTT. Its translation: CASSILSGGTNEKLFF.

The genes are TRBV7-3 and TRBJ2-1; 7 bases are shared with TRBD2. The V gene's germline CDR1 is SGHTA and CDR2 FQGTGA. The junction had 15 bases not matched to a gene; V was cut back by 5 bases and J by 5 bases. The CDR3 consists of 17 residues. CDR3 DNA: TGTGCCAGCAGCCTAAGGACTAGACGTCGACCTAACAATGAGCAGTTCTTC. Encoded protein: CASSLRTRRRPNNEQFF.

The chain combines TRBV7-2 with TRBJ2-3, with D hard to call. Germline assignment: CDR1 SGHTA and CDR2 FQGNSA. The length of the CDR3 is 14 residues. Trimming stripped 6 bases from V and 1 base from J, with 11 bases between. The CDR3, as DNA: TGTGCCAGCAGTTTCAACTTTCGCACAGATACGCAGTATTTT. Its protein is CASSFNFRTDTQYF. The variable domain in full, with the rest retrieved from reference TRBV7-2 and TRBJ2-3, is GAGVSQSPSNKVTEKGKDVELRCDPISGHTALYWYRQSLGQGLEFLIYFQGNSAPDKSGLPSDRFSAERTGGSVSTLTIQRTQQEDSAVYLCASSFNFRTDTQYFGPGTRLTVL.

This sequence joins TRBV29-1 and TRBJ1-1; 7 bases map to TRBD1. Germline V CDR1 and CDR2: SQVTM, ANQGSEA. After removal of 2 bases from V and 5 bases from J, the junction contained 2 bases not matched to a gene. This CDR3 comprises 12 residues. The CDR3, as DNA: TGCAGCGTTGAACCAGGGGGAACTGAAGCTTTCTTT. It translates to CSVEPGGTEAFF.

The V call is TRBV5-1, the J call TRBJ2-5, with D perhaps matching TRBD1 (5 bases). This CDR3 is built from 13 residues. Germline CDR1 reads SGHRS; CDR2 reads YFSETQ. V dropped 5 bases and J dropped 2 bases, with 10 bases sitting between them. The CDR3 loop reads CASRGAAQETQYF. The DNA of the CDR3 is TGCGCCAGCAGAGGGGCAGCTCAAGAGACCCAGTACTTC.

The chain uses TRBV7-3 and TRBJ2-1; 9 bases line up with TRBD2. In germline, CDR1 is SGHTA, CDR2 FQGTGA. V was pared by 5 bases and J by 7 bases, with 9 bases of the junction left unmatched. The length of the CDR3 is 15 residues. CDR3 coding DNA: TGTGCCAGCAGCAATGGGCGGGGGGGCTGGAATGAGCAGTTCTTC. Protein: CASSNGRGGWNEQFF.

This clone was counted between two and nine times. The chain employs TRBV18 and TRBJ2-7, with D unclear. Between the trimmed V and J ends, which lost 2 bases and 3 bases, there was a span of 11 bases. This CDR3 comprises 14 residues. In germline, CDR1 is KGHSH, CDR2 LQKENI. The CDR3 spells CASSPSNSGYEQYF. DNA for the CDR3: TGTGCCAGCTCACCAAGCAACTCCGGCTACGAGCAGTACTTC.

V usage is TRBV7-9 and J usage is TRBJ1-3, with TRBD1 as a possible D gene (5 bases). The length of the CDR3 is 15 residues. Germline CDR1 and CDR2: SEHNR and FQNEAQ (reference sequence). V gave up 5 bases and J gave up 0 bases, with 11 bases separating them. The CDR3 is CASSARTLSGNTIYF. Written as DNA, the CDR3 is TGTGCCAGCAGCGCACGGACACTCTCTGGAAACACCATATATTTT.

As concerns this clone: Other DNA sequences from this sample encode an identical CDR3 as well. The chain carries TRBV7-3 and TRBJ1-1, with 7 bases fitting TRBD1. The CDR3 has 14 amino acids. The junction had 7 bases not matched to a gene; V was cut back by 4 bases and J by 5 bases. In germline, CDR1 is SGHTA, CDR2 FQGTGA. The DNA for the CDR3 is TGTGCCAGCAGCTCGACAGGGACGGGGACTGAAGCTTTCTTT. Its translation is CASSSTGTGTEAFF. Using reference TRBV7-3 and TRBJ1-1 for the parts outside the CDR3, the full variable domain is GAGVSQTPSNKVTEKGKYVELRCDPISGHTALYWYRQSLGQGPEFLIYFQGTGAADDSGLPNDRFFAVRPEGSVSTLKIQRTERGDSAVYLCASSSTGTGTEAFFGQGTRLTVV.

This clone was counted ten times or more. The gene calls are TRBV29-1 and TRBJ2-4; 9 bases map to TRBD2. This CDR3 contains 14 residues. CDR1 is SQVTM, CDR2 ANQGSEA, per germline. After removal of 5 bases from V and 10 bases from J, the junction contained 12 bases not matched to a gene. CDR3 bases: TGCAGCGTTCAGGGTAGCGGGAGATCGGGAATTCAGTACTTC. Amino acids: CSVQGSGRSGIQYF.

V is TRBV6-1 and J is TRBJ2-3; D is perhaps TRBD2 (5 bases). The germline V and J ends were trimmed by 5 bases and 2 bases, with 14 bases remaining between them. Germline-derived CDR1 and CDR2 are MNHNS and SASEGT. The CDR3 sequence is 15 residues long. CDR3 bases: TGTGCCAGCAGTAACCTAGCTGGCAACACAGATACGCAGTATTTT. It specifies CASSNLAGNTDTQYF.

The gene calls are TRBV6-6 and TRBJ2-6, with a possible D match to TRBD2 (5 bases). CDR3 length equals 15 residues. Germline CDR1 reads MNHNY; CDR2 reads SVGAGI (reference sequence). V shed 5 bases and J shed 1 base, with 9 bases lying between them. For the CDR3, the DNA is TGTGCCAGCAGTCCGAGGGAATCTGGGGCCAACGTCCTGACTTTC. Translated, it gives CASSPRESGANVLTF.